This passage covers 6 T cell receptor beta chains from one sample sequenced in a study of somatic mutations in cytotoxic T cells in rheumatoid arthritis. Using immunoSEQ multiplex PCR, the repertoire was profiled, and TCRdb retains in-frame clones only, with some absent. Counted here are around 19,000 clones, 70% to 90% occurring once; the ten biggest clones make up 18%. What was sequenced was CD8+ T cells sorted from blood. The receptors derive from a woman aged 50 to 65 in good health.

The V and J genes are TRBV9 and TRBJ1-1, with a weak D call TRBD1 (5 bases). V lost 2 bases to trimming and J lost 2 bases, with 13 bases between them. The CDR3 loop spans 15 amino acids. Germline V CDR1 and CDR2: SGDLS, YYNGEE. In DNA, the CDR3 is TGTGCCAGCAGCGTCTCCGGGGGGGGAAACACTGAAGCTTTCTTT. This encodes CASSVSGGGNTEAFF.

The chain joins TRBV4-1 to TRBJ1-2; the D gene is possibly TRBD1 (6 bases). In germline, CDR1 is MGHRA, CDR2 YSYEKL. This CDR3 is 13 amino acids long. The V end lost 0 bases, the J end lost 6 bases, and 8 bases lay between the germline ends. CDR3 sequence reads: CASSQERGDGYTF. CDR3 in DNA: TGCGCCAGCAGCCAAGAGAGGGGGGATGGCTACACCTTC.

This chain joins TRBV5-1 and TRBJ2-5, with D unresolved. Deletions cut 4 bases from V and 3 bases from J, with 13 bases between. This CDR3 comprises 14 residues. Germline V CDR1 and CDR2: SGHRS, YFSETQ. The CDR3 loop reads CASSPYWPEETQYF. For the CDR3, the DNA is TGCGCCAGCAGCCCCTACTGGCCCGAAGAGACCCAGTACTTC.

V is TRBV6-5 and J is TRBJ2-1, with D possibly matching TRBD1 (6 bases). The V gene's germline CDR1 is MNHEY and CDR2 SVGAGI. Trimming removed 8 bases from V and 13 bases from J, with 18 bases in between. CDR3 length equals 12 residues. CDR3 sequence: CASAGDRSIQFF. The CDR3 nucleotides read TGTGCCAGCGCCGGCGACAGGTCCATCCAGTTCTTC.

The genes are TRBV5-1 and TRBJ2-1, with 7 bases fitting TRBD2. Germline values: CDR1 SGHRS, CDR2 YFSETQ. Trimming removed 4 bases from V and 3 bases from J; junction bases left unmatched: 16. The CDR3 loop spans 18 amino acids. The CDR3 region has the DNA TGCGCCAGCAGCAACCCCGAACTAGGTCGCGGGGGCTACAATGAGCAGTTCTTC. This codes for CASSNPELGRGGYNEQFF. The variable domain in full, completed from reference TRBV5-1 and TRBJ2-1, reads KAGVTQTPRYLIKTRGQQVTLSCSPISGHRSVSWYQQTPGQGLQFLFEYFSETQRNKGNFPGRFSGRQFSNSRSEMNVSTLELGDSALYLCASSNPELGRGGYNEQFFGPGTRLTVL.

This clone has just one count. The CDR3 protein is CASSLSLPGVSSPLHF. The CDR3 region has the DNA TGTGCCAGCAGTTTGTCCCTGCCAGGGGTCTCATCACCCCTCCACTTT. The V call is TRBV28, the J call TRBJ1-6; D might be TRBD1 (6 bases). From germline, CDR1 is MDHEN and CDR2 SYDVKM. This CDR3 contains 16 residues. V dropped 3 bases and J dropped 10 bases, with 19 bases sitting between them.